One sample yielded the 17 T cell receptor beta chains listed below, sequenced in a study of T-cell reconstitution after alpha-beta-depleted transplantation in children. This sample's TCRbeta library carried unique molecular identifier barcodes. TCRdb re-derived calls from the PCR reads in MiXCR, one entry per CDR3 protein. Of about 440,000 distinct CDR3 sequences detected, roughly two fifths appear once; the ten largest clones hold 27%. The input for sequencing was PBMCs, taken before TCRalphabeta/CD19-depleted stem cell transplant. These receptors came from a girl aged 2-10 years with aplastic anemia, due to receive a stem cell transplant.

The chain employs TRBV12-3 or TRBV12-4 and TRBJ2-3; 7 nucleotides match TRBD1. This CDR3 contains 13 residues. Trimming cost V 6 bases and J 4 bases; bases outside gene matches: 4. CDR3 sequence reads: CASRKQGSDTQYF. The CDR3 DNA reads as TGTGCCAGCAGAAAACAGGGGTCAGATACGCAGTATTTT.

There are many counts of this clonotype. The CDR3 DNA reads as TGTGCCAGCAGTTTAGGGGGCGGCAGGCGGGCAGATACGCAGTATTTT. This translates into CASSLGGGRRADTQYF. The J gene is TRBJ2-3, the V gene TRBV12-3 or TRBV12-4, with D tentatively TRBD1 or TRBD2 (5 bases each). Trimming took 1 base from V and 4 from J, leaving 15 bases between them. The CDR3 extends over 16 amino acids.

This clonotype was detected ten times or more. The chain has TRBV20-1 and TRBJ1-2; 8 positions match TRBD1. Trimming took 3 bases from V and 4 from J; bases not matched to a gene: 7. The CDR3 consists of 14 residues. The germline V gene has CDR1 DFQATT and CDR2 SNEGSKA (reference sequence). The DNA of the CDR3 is TGCAGTGCTAGCCGCGGACAGGGAGCCTATGGCTACACCTTC. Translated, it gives CSASRGQGAYGYTF.

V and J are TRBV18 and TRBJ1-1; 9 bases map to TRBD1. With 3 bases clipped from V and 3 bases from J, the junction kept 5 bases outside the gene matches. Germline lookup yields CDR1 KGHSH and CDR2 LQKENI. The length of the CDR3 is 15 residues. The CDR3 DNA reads TGTGCCAGCTCACCCTATGGACAGGGGTACACTGAAGCTTTCTTT. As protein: CASSPYGQGYTEAFF.

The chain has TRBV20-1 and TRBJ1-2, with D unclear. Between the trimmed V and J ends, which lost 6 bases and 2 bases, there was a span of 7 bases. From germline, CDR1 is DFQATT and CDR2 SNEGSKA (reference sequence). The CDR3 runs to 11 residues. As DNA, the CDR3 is TGCAGTGCCCCGACCAACTATGGCTACACCTTC. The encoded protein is CSAPTNYGYTF.

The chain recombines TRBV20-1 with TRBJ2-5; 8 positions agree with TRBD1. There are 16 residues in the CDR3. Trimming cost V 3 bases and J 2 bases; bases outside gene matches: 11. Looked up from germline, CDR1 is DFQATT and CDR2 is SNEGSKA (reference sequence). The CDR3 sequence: CSASVAGGLWQETQYF. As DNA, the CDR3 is TGCAGTGCTAGTGTTGCAGGGGGCCTATGGCAAGAGACCCAGTACTTC.

CDR3 residues: CASSLDGSTGTQYF. Here the CDR3 DNA reads TGTGCCAGCAGCTTAGATGGGAGCACGGGGACGCAGTATTTT. V usage is TRBV7-2 and J usage is TRBJ2-3, with D possibly being TRBD2 (5 bases). CDR1 and CDR2 from the germline V gene are SGHTA and FQGNSA. The CDR3 totals 14 residues. Trimming removed 1 base from V and 9 bases from J, with 14 bases in between.

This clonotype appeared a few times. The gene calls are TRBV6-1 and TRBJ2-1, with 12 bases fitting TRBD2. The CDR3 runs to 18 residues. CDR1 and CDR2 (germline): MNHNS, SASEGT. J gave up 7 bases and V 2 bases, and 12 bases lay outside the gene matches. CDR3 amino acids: CASSERPASGRAGNEQFF. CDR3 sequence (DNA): TGTGCCAGCAGTGAACGGCCGGCTAGCGGGAGGGCCGGAAATGAGCAGTTCTTC.

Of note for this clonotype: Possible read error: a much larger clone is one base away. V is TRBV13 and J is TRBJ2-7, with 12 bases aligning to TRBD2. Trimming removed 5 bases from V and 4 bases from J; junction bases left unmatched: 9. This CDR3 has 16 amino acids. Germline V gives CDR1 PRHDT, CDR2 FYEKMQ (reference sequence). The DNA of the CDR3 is TGTGCCAGCAGCCCCCGACTAGCGGGAGAGAGGTACGAGCAGTACTTC. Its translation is CASSPRLAGERYEQYF.

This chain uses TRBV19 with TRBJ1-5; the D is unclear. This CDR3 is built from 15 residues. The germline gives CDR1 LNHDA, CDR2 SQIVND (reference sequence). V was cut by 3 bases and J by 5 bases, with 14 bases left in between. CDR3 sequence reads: CASSIARPRDQPQHF. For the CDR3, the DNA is TGTGCCAGTAGTATCGCCAGGCCGCGGGATCAGCCCCAGCATTTT.

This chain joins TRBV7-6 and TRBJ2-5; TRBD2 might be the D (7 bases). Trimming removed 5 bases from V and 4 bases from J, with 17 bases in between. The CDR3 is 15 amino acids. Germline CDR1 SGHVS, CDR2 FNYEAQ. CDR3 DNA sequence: TGTGCCAGCAGCAATAGTCAGGCGGGGGCAGAGACCCAGTACTTC. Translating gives CASSNSQAGAETQYF. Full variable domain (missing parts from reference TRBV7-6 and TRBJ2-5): GAGVSQSPRYKVTKRGQDVALRCDPISGHVSLYWYRQALGQGPEFLTYFNYEAQQDKSGLPNDRFSAERPEGSISTLTIQRTEQRDSAMYRCASSNSQAGAETQYFGPGTRLLVL.

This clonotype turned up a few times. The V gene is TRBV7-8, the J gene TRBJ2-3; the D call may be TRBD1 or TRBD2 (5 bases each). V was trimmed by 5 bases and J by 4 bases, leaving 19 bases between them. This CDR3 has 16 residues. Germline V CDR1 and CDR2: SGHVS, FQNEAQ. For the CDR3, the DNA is TGTGCCAGCAGCCTAGGGACGTTGATTGATGCAGATACGCAGTATTTT. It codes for CASSLGTLIDADTQYF.

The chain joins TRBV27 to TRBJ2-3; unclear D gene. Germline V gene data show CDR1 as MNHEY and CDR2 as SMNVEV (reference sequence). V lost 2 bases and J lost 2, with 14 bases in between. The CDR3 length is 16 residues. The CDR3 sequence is CASSLVSGTLTDTQYF. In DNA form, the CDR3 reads TGTGCCAGCAGTTTAGTAAGTGGCACCCTCACAGATACGCAGTATTTT.

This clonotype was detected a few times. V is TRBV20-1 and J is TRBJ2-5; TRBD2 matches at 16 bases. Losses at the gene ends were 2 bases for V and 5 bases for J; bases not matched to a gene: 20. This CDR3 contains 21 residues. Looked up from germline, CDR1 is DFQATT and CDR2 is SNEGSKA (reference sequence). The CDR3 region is CSARIAPAPGLAGGPTETQYF. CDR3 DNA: TGCAGTGCTAGAATAGCCCCTGCCCCGGGACTAGCGGGGGGGCCGACGGAGACCCAGTACTTC.

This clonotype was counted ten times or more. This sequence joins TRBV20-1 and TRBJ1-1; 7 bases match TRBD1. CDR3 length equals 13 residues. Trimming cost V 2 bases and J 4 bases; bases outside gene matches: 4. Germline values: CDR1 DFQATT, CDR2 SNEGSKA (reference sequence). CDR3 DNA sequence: TGCAGTGCTAGACCCCGACAGGGCACTGAAGCTTTCTTT. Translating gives CSARPRQGTEAFF.

CDR3 loop: CASTQGAYSGANVLTF. The CDR3 nucleotides read TGCGCCAGCACCCAGGGGGCTTACTCTGGGGCCAACGTCCTGACTTTC. The chain links TRBV4-1 to TRBJ2-6; 8 positions match TRBD1. Germline CDR1 MGHRA, CDR2 YSYEKL. V trimming: 7 bases; J trimming: 0 bases; junction bases outside the gene matches: 5. The CDR3 is 16 amino acids.

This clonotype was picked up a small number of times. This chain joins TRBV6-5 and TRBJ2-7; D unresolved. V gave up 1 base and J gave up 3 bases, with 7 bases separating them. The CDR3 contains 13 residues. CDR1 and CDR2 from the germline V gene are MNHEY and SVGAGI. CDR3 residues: CASSYYRNYEQYF. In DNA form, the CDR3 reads TGTGCCAGCAGTTACTACAGAAACTACGAGCAGTACTTC.